This is a list of T cell receptor beta chains from one sample in a study of T cell responses to AZD1222 COVID-19 vaccine. TCRdb's table, derived via immunoSEQ multiplex PCR, lists solely in-frame clones and lacks some. The sample has more than 110,000 clones; about 88% are singletons. The specimen was peripheral blood, collected on day 0 of AZD1222 vaccination. These receptors came from an adult in good health. Each CDR3 is given with its conserved first and last residue. The order of the fields is J gene, clone size, CDR3 length, V gene, D gene, CDR3 DNA, CDR3 protein. The D gene is left open where the match is weak. Clone size is shown for a subset of rows, as once, few, many or a class of expanded clone.

J gene: TRBJ1-1; clone size: NA; CDR3 length: 14; V gene: TRBV5-4; D gene: TRBD1; CDR3 DNA: TGTGCCAGCAGCTTGGCCCAAACAGGGGCAACGGCTTTCTTT; CDR3 protein: CASSLAQTGATAFF
J gene: TRBJ2-7; clone size: NA; CDR3 length: 13; V gene: TRBV5-1; D gene: NA; CDR3 DNA: TGCGCCAGCAGCCCGGCAGGGGCCTACGAGCAGTACTTC; CDR3 protein: CASSPAGAYEQYF
J gene: TRBJ2-5; clone size: few; CDR3 length: 15; V gene: TRBV7-9; D gene: NA; CDR3 DNA: TGTGCCAGCAGCCCCGGGGACGGGAGAAGGGAGACCCAGTACTTC; CDR3 protein: CASSPGDGRRETQYF
J gene: TRBJ2-7; clone size: NA; CDR3 length: 16; V gene: TRBV15; D gene: TRBD1; CDR3 DNA: TGTGCCACCAGCAGAGATAGGGGACAGGGGAAATACGAGCAGTACTTC; CDR3 protein: CATSRDRGQGKYEQYF
J gene: TRBJ1-1; clone size: NA; CDR3 length: 14; V gene: TRBV18; D gene: TRBD1; CDR3 DNA: TGTGCCAGCCGGGACAGTACCATGAACACTGAAGCTTTCTTT; CDR3 protein: CASRDSTMNTEAFF
J gene: TRBJ1-1; clone size: NA; CDR3 length: 13; V gene: TRBV2; D gene: NA; CDR3 DNA: TGTGCCAGCTCTGCTAGTGTGAGCACTGAAGCTTTCTTT; CDR3 protein: CASSASVSTEAFF
J gene: TRBJ1-1; clone size: NA; CDR3 length: 14; V gene: TRBV30; D gene: NA; CDR3 DNA: TGTGCCTGGGCAACCCAGCTGATGAACACTGAAGCTTTCTTT; CDR3 protein: CAWATQLMNTEAFF
J gene: TRBJ1-2; clone size: medium-sized; CDR3 length: 13; V gene: TRBV28; D gene: NA; CDR3 DNA: TGTGCCAGCAGCCGCGACAGAAACTATGGCTACACCTTC; CDR3 protein: CASSRDRNYGYTF
J gene: TRBJ2-1; clone size: NA; CDR3 length: 13; V gene: TRBV14; D gene: TRBD2; CDR3 DNA: TGTGCCAGCAGCCCGACCGGACTAGAATGGCAGTTCTTC; CDR3 protein: CASSPTGLEWQFF
J gene: TRBJ2-7; clone size: NA; CDR3 length: 13; V gene: TRBV18; D gene: TRBD1; CDR3 DNA: TGTGCCAGCTCGGAGAGGACAGGGTCCGAGCAGTACTTC; CDR3 protein: CASSERTGSEQYF
J gene: TRBJ1-3; clone size: NA; CDR3 length: 11; V gene: TRBV29-1; D gene: NA; CDR3 DNA: TGCAGCGTTGCCGGATCAAACACCATATATTTT; CDR3 protein: CSVAGSNTIYF
J gene: TRBJ2-1; clone size: once; CDR3 length: 15; V gene: TRBV7-9; D gene: NA; CDR3 DNA: TGTGCCAGCAGCCCCCCTACAGGGTGGTACAATGAGCAGTTCTTC; CDR3 protein: CASSPPTGWYNEQFF
J gene: TRBJ1-5; clone size: NA; CDR3 length: 14; V gene: TRBV2; D gene: NA; CDR3 DNA: TGTGCCAGCAGTGATCAACCGTTCAATCAGCCCCAGCATTTT; CDR3 protein: CASSDQPFNQPQHF
J gene: TRBJ2-2; clone size: NA; CDR3 length: 16; V gene: TRBV19; D gene: NA; CDR3 DNA: TGTGCCAGTAGCCCTTCTAGAGGACGCCGCACCGGGGAGCTGTTTTTT; CDR3 protein: CASSPSRGRRTGELFF
J gene: TRBJ2-7; clone size: NA; CDR3 length: 13; V gene: TRBV27; D gene: NA; CDR3 DNA: TGTGCCAGCTCCGGGACGCGACCCTACGAGCAGTACTTC; CDR3 protein: CASSGTRPYEQYF
J gene: TRBJ1-4; clone size: once; CDR3 length: 17; V gene: TRBV27; D gene: NA; CDR3 DNA: TGTGCCAGCAGTTTACGGCTCTCGGAGGGCCGGGTTGAAAAACTGTTTTTT; CDR3 protein: CASSLRLSEGRVEKLFF
J gene: TRBJ1-4; clone size: few; CDR3 length: 15; V gene: TRBV6-1; D gene: NA; CDR3 DNA: TGTGCCAGCAGTGAAGTGGGGGGTACTAATGAAAAACTGTTTTTT; CDR3 protein: CASSEVGGTNEKLFF
J gene: TRBJ2-7; clone size: NA; CDR3 length: 15; V gene: TRBV19; D gene: NA; CDR3 DNA: TGTGCCAGTAGCATGTATATGGGGGGAGGCAACGAGCAGTACTTC; CDR3 protein: CASSMYMGGGNEQYF
J gene: TRBJ2-1; clone size: NA; CDR3 length: 16; V gene: TRBV27; D gene: TRBD2; CDR3 DNA: TGTGCCAGCAGTTCCCCTAGCGGGAGACGGAACAATGAGCAGTTCTTC; CDR3 protein: CASSSPSGRRNNEQFF
J gene: TRBJ2-5; clone size: NA; CDR3 length: 13; V gene: TRBV11-2; D gene: TRBD2; CDR3 DNA: TGTGCCAGCAGCAAGGGAGGGGTGGAGACCCAGTACTTC; CDR3 protein: CASSKGGVETQYF
J gene: TRBJ2-5; clone size: NA; CDR3 length: 15; V gene: TRBV25-1; D gene: NA; CDR3 DNA: TGTGCCAGCAGTACCAGGAAAGGAGGGGCAGAGACCCAGTACTTC; CDR3 protein: CASSTRKGGAETQYF
J gene: TRBJ2-5; clone size: NA; CDR3 length: 11; V gene: TRBV5-6; D gene: NA; CDR3 DNA: TGTGCCAGCAGCTTGGAGGAGACCCAGTACTTC; CDR3 protein: CASSLEETQYF
J gene: TRBJ1-2; clone size: few; CDR3 length: 16; V gene: TRBV7-8; D gene: TRBD1; CDR3 DNA: TGTGCCAGCAGCTTAGTGGTCTGGACAGGGCGATATGGCTACACCTTC; CDR3 protein: CASSLVVWTGRYGYTF